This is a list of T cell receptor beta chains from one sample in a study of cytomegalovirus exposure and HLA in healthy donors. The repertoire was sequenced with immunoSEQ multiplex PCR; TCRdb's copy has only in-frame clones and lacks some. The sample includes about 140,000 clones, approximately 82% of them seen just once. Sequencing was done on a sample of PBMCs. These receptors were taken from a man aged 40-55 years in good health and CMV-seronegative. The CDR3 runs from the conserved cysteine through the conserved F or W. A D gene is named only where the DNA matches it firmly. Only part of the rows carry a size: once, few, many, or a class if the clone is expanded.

TGCACCAGCAGCCAAGGTCTATATCGCGGACAGAAAAACAATGAGCAGTTCTTC	CTSSQGLYRGQKNNEQFF	.	.	TRBV1	TRBJ2-1
TGTGCCAGCAGCCCATGGTCGGGGAATGAGCAGTTCTTC	CASSPWSGNEQFF	.	.	TRBV5-4	TRBJ2-1
TGTGCCAGTAGTCTATCCCCTCCTAGCGGGGGGGCGGGCTACAATGAGCAGTTCTTC	CASSLSPPSGGAGYNEQFF	TRBD2	few	TRBV19	TRBJ2-1
TGTGCCCAAGGACAGGGGGGTCAGCCCCAGCATTTT	CAQGQGGQPQHF	TRBD1	few	TRBV2	TRBJ1-5
TGCGCCAGCAGCCACCCAGGGGGACCTGAAGCTTTCTTT	CASSHPGGPEAFF	TRBD1	.	TRBV4-1	TRBJ1-1
TGTGCCAGCAGTGGGCCCAGGGGACCCCAGCATTTT	CASSGPRGPQHF	.	.	TRBV6-1	TRBJ1-5
TGTGCCTGGAGTCCTCCGGGGAGCTCCTACGAGCAGTACTTC	CAWSPPGSSYEQYF	.	.	TRBV30	TRBJ2-7
TGTGCCAGCAGTTACCTCCGAGGGTTGACTGAAGCTTTCTTT	CASSYLRGLTEAFF	.	few	TRBV6-5	TRBJ1-1
TGTGCCAGCAGCTTGGGGACCCTAAGGGGGCGGAGCTCCTACAATGAGCAGTTCTTC	CASSLGTLRGRSSYNEQFF	TRBD1	many	TRBV7-6	TRBJ2-1
TGTGCCAGCAGCTTAGTCTTTCAGGGGGTCTACGAGCAGTACTTC	CASSLVFQGVYEQYF	TRBD1	.	TRBV7-2	TRBJ2-7
TGCGCCAGCAGTGGAGGGTGGGAGCTGGGCACTGAAGCTTTCTTT	CASSGGWELGTEAFF	.	.	TRBV10-1	TRBJ1-1
TGTGCCAGCAGCGAGGAGAGCAATCAGCCCCAGCATTTT	CASSEESNQPQHF	.	.	TRBV6-4	TRBJ1-5
TGTGCCAGCAGCTCAGCTGGGACAGGGGGCGTCGATGAGCAGTTCTTC	CASSSAGTGGVDEQFF	TRBD1	.	TRBV9	TRBJ2-1
TGTGCCAGCAGCCCCACGTCCCGGACTGAAGCTTTCTTT	CASSPTSRTEAFF	.	few	TRBV7-8	TRBJ1-1
TGCAGCGTCGCCAAAACAGGGAACTATGGCTACACCTTC	CSVAKTGNYGYTF	.	.	TRBV29-1	TRBJ1-2
TGCGCCAGCAGCCAGAACCCTCGGAGCGGGGGCAACTATGGCTACACCTTC	CASSQNPRSGGNYGYTF	.	.	TRBV4-1	TRBJ1-2
TGCGCCAGCGGGATAGCGGGGAACACCTACAATGAGCAGTTCTTC	CASGIAGNTYNEQFF	TRBD2	.	TRBV5-1	TRBJ2-1
TGCGCCAGCAGCCAAGATTGGGGGGGGGCCTGGAACACCGGGGAGCTGTTTTTT	CASSQDWGGAWNTGELFF	.	.	TRBV4-3	TRBJ2-2
TGTGCCAGCAGCAAACAGGGCGGGGGGCCCACAGATACGCAGTATTTT	CASSKQGGGPTDTQYF	TRBD2	.	TRBV7-6	TRBJ2-3
TGTGCCAGCAGCTACGGGACAGGAGACTACGAGCAGTACTTC	CASSYGTGDYEQYF	TRBD1	once	TRBV7-7	TRBJ2-7
TGTGCCATCAGTGAAATAGCGGGGGGGAACAATGAGCAGTTCTTC	CAISEIAGGNNEQFF	TRBD2	.	TRBV10-3	TRBJ2-1
TGTGCCAGCAGTGAACAAGGGGCGCGTGAAAAACTGTTTTTT	CASSEQGAREKLFF	.	.	TRBV6-1	TRBJ1-4
TGTGCCAGCAGTGCCGGGGGGTGGACGGCCATCGAGCAGTACTTC	CASSAGGWTAIEQYF	TRBD2	.	TRBV25-1	TRBJ2-7
TGTGCCAGCAGCCCAACGGGACAGGGTTATCAGCCCCAGCATTTT	CASSPTGQGYQPQHF	TRBD1	.	TRBV28	TRBJ1-5
TGTGCCAGCAGCCGCCGAGGGGGCGCGCACACTGAAGCTTTCTTT	CASSRRGGAHTEAFF	TRBD1	.	TRBV11-2	TRBJ1-1
TGCGCCAGCAGCCAAGATCCTTCCACGACTAGCGTGGGATACAATGAGCAGTTCTTC	CASSQDPSTTSVGYNEQFF	TRBD2	.	TRBV4-3	TRBJ2-1
TGTGCCAGCAGCGATAGACCGCGAGCGGGGAGCACAGATACGCAGTATTTT	CASSDRPRAGSTDTQYF	TRBD2	.	TRBV9	TRBJ2-3
TGTGCTAGTGGTTTGGTAGATAGGGACAAGAGGACTGAAGCTTTCTTT	CASGLVDRDKRTEAFF	.	.	TRBV12-5	TRBJ1-1
TGTGCCAGCAGCTTTTATGGAAACACCATATATTTT	CASSFYGNTIYF	.	.	TRBV7-8	TRBJ1-3
TGTGCCATCAGTGCGGACAGGGAGGGCTACACCTTC	CAISADREGYTF	TRBD1	.	TRBV10-3	TRBJ1-2
TGTGCCAGCAGCTTAAGCCAGAACTACGAGCAGTACTTC	CASSLSQNYEQYF	.	once	TRBV7-8	TRBJ2-7
TGCGCCAGCAGCCAAGAAGCTGGGTATAGCGAAAAACTGTTTTTT	CASSQEAGYSEKLFF	.	.	TRBV4-3	TRBJ1-4
TGTGCCAGCAGTGAATTTTATAGGGGGGGTGACACTGAAGCTTTCTTT	CASSEFYRGGDTEAFF	.	.	TRBV2	TRBJ1-1
TGTGCCATCAGTGAGTCGTTAACAGGGGAGAAAAGCTACGAGCAGTACTTC	CAISESLTGEKSYEQYF	TRBD1	.	TRBV10-3	TRBJ2-7
TGTGCCAGCTCACCAGAACAGGGGGGTGCCGAAAAACTGTTTTTT	CASSPEQGGAEKLFF	TRBD1	.	TRBV18	TRBJ1-4
TGCGCCAGCAGCCCGGGTACTACCCAAGAGACCCAGTACTTC	CASSPGTTQETQYF	.	.	TRBV5-1	TRBJ2-5
TGCGCCAGCAGCCAAGTGGGAGATGCTAACTATGGCTACACCTTC	CASSQVGDANYGYTF	.	.	TRBV4-1	TRBJ1-2
TGTGCCAGCAGCGTAGAGGGGTATAATGAAAAACTGTTTTTT	CASSVEGYNEKLFF	.	.	TRBV9	TRBJ1-4
TGTGCCAGCAGTGGACAGGTCAGCTCCTACGAGCAGTACTTC	CASSGQVSSYEQYF	TRBD1	.	TRBV7-3	TRBJ2-7
TGCGCCAGCAGCCCGAGAGTTGTCTCCTACAATGAGCAGTTCTTC	CASSPRVVSYNEQFF	.	.	TRBV4-1	TRBJ2-1
TGTGCCAGCAGCGCCATAGCGGGGGGATACAATGAGCAGTTCTTC	CASSAIAGGYNEQFF	TRBD2	.	TRBV7-2	TRBJ2-1
TGTGCCAGCAGTTACTCGGCAGGGGACACCGAGCAGTACTTC	CASSYSAGDTEQYF	.	.	TRBV6-6	TRBJ2-7
TGCGCCAGCAGTGCGGGACAGACGCTCCTGAACACTGAAGCTTTCTTT	CASSAGQTLLNTEAFF	TRBD1	few	TRBV10-1	TRBJ1-1
TGTGCCAGTAAGCGGCGGGAGAGGTTGGATACGCAGTATTTT	CASKRRERLDTQYF	TRBD2	.	TRBV19	TRBJ2-3
TGTGCCAGTAGTATACAGCGGGGGGGCCGCCTCGCCTACAATGAGCAGTTCTTC	CASSIQRGGRLAYNEQFF	TRBD2	few	TRBV19	TRBJ2-1
TGTGCCAGCAGTGAAGGGACATCTTGGGAGCAGTACTTC	CASSEGTSWEQYF	.	.	TRBV6-1	TRBJ2-7
TGCGCCAGCAGCTTAAGCGGGGGGAGCTCCTACAATGAGCAGTTCTTC	CASSLSGGSSYNEQFF	TRBD2	.	TRBV5-1	TRBJ2-1
TGTGCCACCCAGGGACAGGCTGCCTACGAGCAGTACTTC	CATQGQAAYEQYF	TRBD1	once	TRBV19	TRBJ2-7
TGTGCCAGCAGCTCCATTGGGGGGGGGCCAGATACGCAGTATTTT	CASSSIGGGPDTQYF	.	.	TRBV7-6	TRBJ2-3
TGTGCCACCATGGGACTAGCGGGGGGAAATGAGCAGTTCTTC	CATMGLAGGNEQFF	TRBD2	.	TRBV28	TRBJ2-1
TGTGCCAGCAGCTTAGTGGGCAGTGGGAATCAGCCCCAGCATTTT	CASSLVGSGNQPQHF	.	.	TRBV7-2	TRBJ1-5
TGTGCCAGCAGCCCTGACGGGACAGGGGACTACGAGCAGTACTTC	CASSPDGTGDYEQYF	TRBD1	.	TRBV7-9	TRBJ2-7
TGTGCCAGCAACCCGCAGGTTAGCAATCAGCCCCAGCATTTT	CASNPQVSNQPQHF	.	few	TRBV2	TRBJ1-5
TGTGCCAGCAGGCGCCCGGACAGGATAAGCTACGAGCAGTACTTC	CASRRPDRISYEQYF	TRBD1	.	TRBV2	TRBJ2-7
TGCAGCGCCGCCGGGATATACTCCACGAGGACTGAAGCTTTCTTT	CSAAGIYSTRTEAFF	.	.	TRBV29-1	TRBJ1-1